This is a list of T cell receptor beta chains from one sample in a study of response to subunit inactivated influenza vaccine. A single record per CDR3 protein comes from TCRdb applying MiXCR to the RT-PCR reads. This sample carries approximately 570,000 distinct CDR3 sequences, approximately 7.1% of them seen once, and the ten largest clones take about an eighth. Sequencing was performed on PBMCs from blood, taken roughly 24 months after vaccination. These receptors were collected from a man in his fifties or sixties who received an inactivated influenza vaccine. The CDR3 runs from the conserved cysteine through the conserved F or W. D genes are given only for firm matches. Clone size is stated in some rows and not others, as once, few, many or a class when expanded.

D gene: .; V gene: TRBV20-1; clone size: .; J gene: TRBJ1-5; CDR3 DNA: TGCAGTGGCGGCGAGGGGGGAAGCAATCAGCCCCAGCATTTT; CDR3 protein: CSGGEGGSNQPQHF
D gene: .; V gene: TRBV5-4; clone size: few; J gene: TRBJ2-7; CDR3 DNA: TGTGCCAGCAGCTTTGTGACAGCCAGAGGCGAGCAGTACTTC; CDR3 protein: CASSFVTARGEQYF
D gene: .; V gene: TRBV7-3; clone size: .; J gene: TRBJ2-1; CDR3 DNA: TGTGCCAGCAGCTTAACTCTATACAATGAGCAGTTCTTC; CDR3 protein: CASSLTLYNEQFF
D gene: .; V gene: TRBV20-1; clone size: .; J gene: TRBJ1-5; CDR3 DNA: TGCAGTGCTCAAGGCGGGTTGCAGCCCCAGCATTTT; CDR3 protein: CSAQGGLQPQHF
D gene: .; V gene: TRBV7-9; clone size: many; J gene: TRBJ2-1; CDR3 DNA: TGTGCCAGCAGCCCTGGAGAGTTAGCGGCTTATCTCTTC; CDR3 protein: CASSPGELAAYLF
D gene: TRBD1; V gene: TRBV7-9; clone size: .; J gene: TRBJ1-2; CDR3 DNA: TGTGCCAGCAGCTTGGGCGCAGGGGGGCTTGGCTACACCTTC; CDR3 protein: CASSLGAGGLGYTF
D gene: .; V gene: TRBV7-9; clone size: .; J gene: TRBJ2-3; CDR3 DNA: TGTGCCAGCAGCTTATTACGGCAGGGAGGCACAGATACGCAGTATTTT; CDR3 protein: CASSLLRQGGTDTQYF
D gene: .; V gene: TRBV6-2/TRBV6-3; clone size: .; J gene: TRBJ1-5; CDR3 DNA: TGTGCCAGCAGTTCTGGGACCCGTGAGCCCCAGCATTTT; CDR3 protein: CASSSGTREPQHF
D gene: .; V gene: TRBV20-1; clone size: few; J gene: TRBJ2-1; CDR3 DNA: TGCAGTGCTAGGAGGGTCGGTTCATCAGGGCGTGAGCAGTTCTTC; CDR3 protein: CSARRVGSSGREQFF
D gene: TRBD2; V gene: TRBV27; clone size: .; J gene: TRBJ2-7; CDR3 DNA: TGTGCCAGCAGTCCTATCGTGTCTAGCGGGTACTACGAGCAGTACTTC; CDR3 protein: CASSPIVSSGYYEQYF
D gene: TRBD1; V gene: TRBV7-9; clone size: few; J gene: TRBJ2-2; CDR3 DNA: TGTGCCAGCAGCTTCCGGGACAGGGTGAGCACCGGGGAGCTGTTTTTT; CDR3 protein: CASSFRDRVSTGELFF
D gene: .; V gene: TRBV5-5; clone size: few; J gene: TRBJ1-6; CDR3 DNA: TGTGCCAGCAGCTTGTTGTCGTCACCCCTCCACTTT; CDR3 protein: CASSLLSSPLHF
D gene: TRBD1; V gene: TRBV5-1; clone size: few; J gene: TRBJ2-5; CDR3 DNA: TGCGCCAGCAGCTACGGGACAGGGGGCCAAGAGACCCAGTACTTC; CDR3 protein: CASSYGTGGQETQYF
D gene: TRBD1; V gene: TRBV29-1; clone size: many; J gene: TRBJ1-1; CDR3 DNA: TGCAGCGTTGCACCAGGGGGAGCTGAAGCTTTCTTT; CDR3 protein: CSVAPGGAEAFF
D gene: TRBD1; V gene: TRBV27; clone size: .; J gene: TRBJ2-7; CDR3 DNA: TGTGCCAGCAGACTTGTTCCGACAGGGCAGTACGAGCAGTACTTC; CDR3 protein: CASRLVPTGQYEQYF
D gene: TRBD1; V gene: TRBV10-3; clone size: few; J gene: TRBJ2-5; CDR3 DNA: TGTGCCATCAGGGGGACAGGGGGCGACGAGACCCAGTACTTC; CDR3 protein: CAIRGTGGDETQYF
D gene: .; V gene: TRBV25-1; clone size: few; J gene: TRBJ2-7; CDR3 DNA: TGTGCCAGCAGTGACTCAGGGCCTAGCTCCTACGAGCAGTACTTC; CDR3 protein: CASSDSGPSSYEQYF
D gene: .; V gene: TRBV5-1; clone size: many; J gene: TRBJ1-1; CDR3 DNA: TGCGCCAGCAGCCCCAACCCTGGCACGGAGCGCACTGAAGCTTTCTTT; CDR3 protein: CASSPNPGTERTEAFF
D gene: .; V gene: TRBV5-1; clone size: many; J gene: TRBJ2-7; CDR3 DNA: TGCGCCAGCAGCTTGGGGAGGCGTCCAAGCGGAGATTACGAGCAGTACTTC; CDR3 protein: CASSLGRRPSGDYEQYF
D gene: TRBD1; V gene: TRBV5-1; clone size: few; J gene: TRBJ1-4; CDR3 DNA: TGCGCCAGCAGCTCGGGACAGGGGTCTGCAACTAATGAAAAACTGTTTTTT; CDR3 protein: CASSSGQGSATNEKLFF
D gene: .; V gene: TRBV5-1; clone size: few; J gene: TRBJ2-5; CDR3 DNA: TGCGCCAGCAGCTATGACGCAACTCGAGTCGGTGCCCAGTACTTC; CDR3 protein: CASSYDATRVGAQYF
D gene: .; V gene: TRBV5-1; clone size: .; J gene: TRBJ1-1; CDR3 DNA: TGCGCCAGCAGCTTGGCCGTGAGGGGCACTACCGGGACGAACACTGAAGCTTTCTTT; CDR3 protein: CASSLAVRGTTGTNTEAFF
D gene: .; V gene: TRBV7-9; clone size: .; J gene: TRBJ2-1; CDR3 DNA: TGTGCCAGCAGCTTAGCGGCAGGGCGGAATGAGCAGTTCTTC; CDR3 protein: CASSLAAGRNEQFF
D gene: .; V gene: TRBV7-8; clone size: many; J gene: TRBJ2-3; CDR3 DNA: TGTGCCAGCAGCTTAGTAAGGGCGGGTCGAGATACGCAGTATTTT; CDR3 protein: CASSLVRAGRDTQYF
D gene: .; V gene: TRBV21-1; clone size: few; J gene: TRBJ2-7; CDR3 DNA: TGTGCCAGCAGCAAGGTACAGTACTACGAGCAGTACTTC; CDR3 protein: CASSKVQYYEQYF
D gene: .; V gene: TRBV11-2; clone size: .; J gene: TRBJ1-3; CDR3 DNA: TGTGCCAGCAGCCCAGGGCCCCAGGGGGGAAACACCATATATTTT; CDR3 protein: CASSPGPQGGNTIYF
D gene: TRBD2; V gene: TRBV20-1; clone size: .; J gene: TRBJ2-7; CDR3 DNA: TGCAGTGCTAGAGATATGCCACTAGCGGGGACCTACGAGCAGTACTTC; CDR3 protein: CSARDMPLAGTYEQYF
D gene: .; V gene: TRBV7-2; clone size: few; J gene: TRBJ1-2; CDR3 DNA: TGTGCCAGCAGTTTCGACAGGAGGGATGGCTACACCTTC; CDR3 protein: CASSFDRRDGYTF
D gene: TRBD1; V gene: TRBV7-8; clone size: few; J gene: TRBJ2-1; CDR3 DNA: TGTGCCAGCAGCTTAGTAAAGGCAGGGGGCCAGTATGAGCAGTTCTTC; CDR3 protein: CASSLVKAGGQYEQFF
D gene: .; V gene: TRBV5-1; clone size: many; J gene: TRBJ2-7; CDR3 DNA: TGCGCCAGCAGCCCTGGGACCCTCTCCTACGAGCAGTACTTC; CDR3 protein: CASSPGTLSYEQYF
D gene: .; V gene: TRBV12-3/TRBV12-4; clone size: many; J gene: TRBJ2-5; CDR3 DNA: TGTGCCAGCAGTCCTCCCCGACTAGAAGGGCAAGAGACCCAGTACTTC; CDR3 protein: CASSPPRLEGQETQYF
D gene: .; V gene: TRBV20-1; clone size: many; J gene: TRBJ2-7; CDR3 DNA: TGCAGTGCAACCCCCCCGGGCCCCACCTACGAGCAGTACTTC; CDR3 protein: CSATPPGPTYEQYF
D gene: .; V gene: TRBV4-3; clone size: many; J gene: TRBJ1-3; CDR3 DNA: TGCGCCAGCAGCCAAGGGTTCCTCGGAAACACCATATATTTT; CDR3 protein: CASSQGFLGNTIYF
D gene: .; V gene: TRBV6-5; clone size: .; J gene: TRBJ2-5; CDR3 DNA: TGTGCCAGCAGTTACTATCCGGGACAACATCAAGAGACCCAGTACTTC; CDR3 protein: CASSYYPGQHQETQYF
D gene: TRBD2; V gene: TRBV7-2; clone size: many; J gene: TRBJ2-1; CDR3 DNA: TGTGCCAGCAGCTCCCAGACTAGCGGGAGTTTAAATGAGCAGTTCTTC; CDR3 protein: CASSSQTSGSLNEQFF
D gene: TRBD1; V gene: TRBV12-3/TRBV12-4; clone size: many; J gene: TRBJ1-1; CDR3 DNA: TGTGCCAGCAGTTCTGACAGGGGAGCCAACACTGAAGCTTTCTTT; CDR3 protein: CASSSDRGANTEAFF
D gene: TRBD1; V gene: TRBV7-9; clone size: many; J gene: TRBJ1-2; CDR3 DNA: TGTGCCAGCAGCCTACAGGGGACAACTAACTATGGCTACACCTTC; CDR3 protein: CASSLQGTTNYGYTF
D gene: .; V gene: TRBV12-3/TRBV12-4; clone size: many; J gene: TRBJ2-7; CDR3 DNA: TGTGCCAGCAGTTTGGGCCAATTAGCAGACGAGCAGTACTTC; CDR3 protein: CASSLGQLADEQYF
D gene: .; V gene: TRBV12-3/TRBV12-4; clone size: many; J gene: TRBJ2-1; CDR3 DNA: TGTGCCAGCAGTTTAGCACATAACTCCTACAATGAGCAGTTCTTC; CDR3 protein: CASSLAHNSYNEQFF
D gene: .; V gene: TRBV29-1; clone size: .; J gene: TRBJ2-3; CDR3 DNA: TGCAGCGTTGTTGCAGGGCCGTCTGGGAATACGCAGTATTTT; CDR3 protein: CSVVAGPSGNTQYF
D gene: TRBD2; V gene: TRBV20-1; clone size: .; J gene: TRBJ2-3; CDR3 DNA: TGCAGTGCTAGGGATCTCGGACTAGTCCCAGATACGCAGTATTTT; CDR3 protein: CSARDLGLVPDTQYF
D gene: .; V gene: TRBV19; clone size: few; J gene: TRBJ2-7; CDR3 DNA: TGTGCCAGTAGTATCGGGCAGACAAACCTCCACGAGCAGTACTTC; CDR3 protein: CASSIGQTNLHEQYF
D gene: .; V gene: TRBV20-1; clone size: .; J gene: TRBJ2-7; CDR3 DNA: TGCAGTGCTGGAGACTTGCGGGGTTCCTACGAGCAGTACTTC; CDR3 protein: CSAGDLRGSYEQYF
D gene: .; V gene: TRBV20-1; clone size: .; J gene: TRBJ2-1; CDR3 DNA: TGCAGTGCTCAGACGGATGGCGGGCGAGCGGTGGCTGAGCAGTTCTTC; CDR3 protein: CSAQTDGGRAVAEQFF
D gene: TRBD2; V gene: TRBV2; clone size: .; J gene: TRBJ2-5; CDR3 DNA: TGTGCCAGCAGTGAAGCCCCCCTCGGCGGGAGATTTAGAGAGACCCAGTACTTC; CDR3 protein: CASSEAPLGGRFRETQYF
D gene: .; V gene: TRBV20-1; clone size: .; J gene: TRBJ2-7; CDR3 DNA: TGCAGTGCTAGAGATCGGATGGGGTACTCCTACGAGCAGTACTTC; CDR3 protein: CSARDRMGYSYEQYF
D gene: TRBD2; V gene: TRBV2; clone size: many; J gene: TRBJ2-5; CDR3 DNA: TGTGCCAGCAGAAGGCGGGGGGAGACCCAGTACTTC; CDR3 protein: CASRRRGETQYF
D gene: TRBD1; V gene: TRBV4-3; clone size: few; J gene: TRBJ2-3; CDR3 DNA: TGCGCCAGCAGCCAAGATCGGACAGGGGGATCAGATACGCAGTATTTT; CDR3 protein: CASSQDRTGGSDTQYF
D gene: .; V gene: TRBV20-1; clone size: many; J gene: TRBJ2-1; CDR3 DNA: TGCAGTGCTAAGAGAGGGGGAGGGAGAGGCAATGAGCAGTTCTTC; CDR3 protein: CSAKRGGGRGNEQFF
D gene: .; V gene: TRBV5-5; clone size: few; J gene: TRBJ2-5; CDR3 DNA: TGTGCCAGCAGCTTGGACACAGGGATAAAAGAGACCCAGTACTTC; CDR3 protein: CASSLDTGIKETQYF
D gene: .; V gene: TRBV4-1; clone size: .; J gene: TRBJ2-3; CDR3 DNA: TGCGCCAGCAGCCCATACTTTAGTAGCACAGATACGCAGTATTTT; CDR3 protein: CASSPYFSSTDTQYF
D gene: .; V gene: TRBV20-1; clone size: .; J gene: TRBJ1-5; CDR3 DNA: TGCAGTGCCACCAATTCTTACAATCAGCCCCAGCATTTT; CDR3 protein: CSATNSYNQPQHF